The clone carrying this T cell receptor beta chain has only a few counts. Its antigen is not identified. One heparinised draw, averaging about 116 mL, was taken per donor. V lost 3 bases, J lost 6 bases, and 6 bases lay in between. From germline, CDR1 is SGHDN and CDR2 FVKESK. CDR3 size: 11 residues. This entry is derived from a study of beta chain features in type 1 diabetes. Study observations and caveats: For patients, the naive, central memory and Treg TCRB repertoires appeared more alike than for healthy donors.

All of the isolated RNA was reverse transcribed, so expressed TCRB transcripts were sequenced. Produced via immunoSEQ multiplex PCR; TCRdb's table is partial and in-frame only. Of about half a million clones listed, 30% were seen once; the top ten hold 0.05% to 0.07%. V usage is TRBV14 and J usage is TRBJ2-7; D is unclear. This clonotype was sampled from a man aged 18 to 29 in good health. The material sequenced was naive CD4+ T cells from blood. For the CDR3, the DNA is TGTGCCAGCAGCCAGCTGGGCGAGCAGTACTTC. Translated: CASSQLGEQYF. Together with reference TRBV14 and TRBJ2-7, the CDR3 gives the full variable domain: EAGVTQFPSHSVIEKGQTVTLRCDPISGHDNLYWYRRVMGKEIKFLLHFVKESKQDESGMPNNRFLAERTGGTYSTLKVQPAELEDSGVYFCASSQLGEQYFGPGTRLTVT.